Below are 30 T cell receptor beta chains sequenced from a single sample in a study of cytotoxic CD8 clonotypes in ibrutinib-treated CLL. TCRdb keeps only in-frame clones here, not all; method: immunoSEQ multiplex PCR. The repertoire holds 150,000 or so clones, with 76% as singletons. Material: PBMCs, obtained after 24 months of ibrutinib treatment. The source of these receptors is a human donor with chronic lymphocytic leukemia.

This sequence joins TRBV10-1 and TRBJ1-2, with 7 bases matching TRBD1. This CDR3 spans 15 amino acids. Germline V gene sequence: CDR1 WNHNN, CDR2 SYGVQD (reference sequence). Trimming took 6 bases from V and 4 from J; bases not matched to a gene: 11. CDR3 residues: CASRGRDRVVYGYTF. The DNA of the CDR3 is TGCGCCAGCAGGGGCCGCGACAGGGTGGTCTATGGCTACACCTTC.

CDR3 bases: TGTGCCAGCAGAGCGGACAGGGGGCCCGGAGGGACTGAAGCTTTCTTT. Its protein product is CASRADRGPGGTEAFF. The chain couples TRBV6-6 to TRBJ1-1, with TRBD1 matching over 11 bases. With V trimmed by 6 bases and J by 5 bases, 11 bases remained unmatched. Germline-derived CDR1 and CDR2 are MNHNY and SVGAGI (reference sequence). CDR3 size: 16 residues.

This clone was picked up a small number of times. The chain is built from TRBV11-2 and TRBJ2-7; D might be TRBD2 (8 bases). Germline V CDR1 and CDR2: SGHAT, FQNNGV. With 9 bases removed from V and 2 bases from J, the gap between germline ends came to 17 bases. This CDR3 region has 14 residues. The CDR3 coding sequence is TGTGCCAGAAGGGGACTAGGGGGCCCCTACGAGCAGTACTTC. It yields the protein CARRGLGGPYEQYF. Combining the CDR3 with reference TRBV11-2 and TRBJ2-7 gives the whole variable domain EAGVAQSPRYKIIEKRQSVAFWCNPISGHATLYWYQQILGQGPKLLIQFQNNGVVDDSQLPKDRFSAERLKGVDSTLKIQPAKLEDSAVYLCARRGLGGPYEQYFGPGTRLTVT.

The gene calls are TRBV2 and TRBJ2-7; 12 bases fit TRBD1. The V gene end was trimmed by 6 bases and the J gene end by 6 bases; junction bases not matched to a gene: 6. In germline, CDR1 is SNHLY, CDR2 FYNNEI. This CDR3 spans 14 amino acids. In DNA form, the CDR3 reads TGTGCCAGCAGGCCGGGACAGGGGGCGTTCGAGCAGTACTTC. This encodes CASRPGQGAFEQYF.

The chain is built from TRBV7-9 and TRBJ1-5; no definite D call. The germline V gene encodes CDR1 SEHNR and CDR2 FQNEAQ (reference sequence). The length of the CDR3 is 14 residues. Deletions cut 5 bases from V and 0 bases from J, with 8 bases between. The CDR3 loop is CASSRPYSNQPQHF. The DNA of the CDR3 is TGTGCCAGCAGCCGCCCCTATAGCAATCAGCCCCAGCATTTT.

The rearrangement links TRBV11-3 to TRBJ2-5; D may match TRBD1 or TRBD2 (6 bases each). The CDR3 consists of 15 residues. Germline V gene data show CDR1 as SGHNT and CDR2 as YENEEA. V lost 5 bases and J lost 2, with 15 bases in between. CDR3 sequence (DNA): TGTGCCAGCAGCCAAGGGGGGACGCAGCAAGAGACCCAGTACTTC. It translates to CASSQGGTQQETQYF.

The chain uses TRBV7-3 and TRBJ1-1, with D maybe TRBD1 (6 bases). The CDR3 runs 13 residues. Germline CDR1 reads SGHTA; CDR2 reads FQGTGA. The V and J ends lost 5 bases and 4 bases respectively, with 11 bases between them. CDR3 amino acids: CASSATGGTEAFF. As DNA, the CDR3 is TGTGCCAGCAGCGCGACAGGCGGCACTGAAGCTTTCTTT.

As DNA, the CDR3 is TGTGCCAGCAAAGGACTGTCCGCGAGCTCCTACAATGAGCAGTTCTTC. Protein: CASKGLSASSYNEQFF. This chain joins TRBV27 and TRBJ2-1; perhaps TRBD2 as D (5 bases). V lost 7 bases, J lost 0 bases, and 16 bases lay in between. Germline V gene lookup returns CDR1 MNHEY and CDR2 SMNVEV (reference sequence). CDR3 length: 16 residues.

V is TRBV6-1 and J is TRBJ1-5; no clear D gene. This CDR3 region has 12 residues. CDR1 and CDR2 (germline): MNHNS, SASEGT. V was clipped by 6 bases and J by 7 bases, with 10 bases between them. The CDR3 loop is CASSENRQPQHF. DNA for the CDR3: TGTGCCAGCAGCGAGAACCGACAGCCCCAGCATTTT.

J is TRBJ2-7 and V is TRBV13, with 11 bases that match TRBD2. The germline V gene has CDR1 PRHDT and CDR2 FYEKMQ (reference sequence). V dropped 4 bases and J dropped 1; count of bases not matched to a gene: 9. CDR3 length: 17 residues. The CDR3 bases are TGTGCCAGCAGCTCGGAACCCACTAGCGGGGGTTCCTACGAGCAGTACTTC. Translation: CASSSEPTSGGSYEQYF. The full variable domain, with the rest looked up from reference TRBV13 and TRBJ2-7, is AAGVIQSPRHLIKEKRETATLKCYPIPRHDTVYWYQQGPGQDPQFLISFYEKMQSDKGSIPDRFSAQQFSDYHSELNMSSLELGDSALYFCASSSEPTSGGSYEQYFGPGTRLTVT.

This chain joins TRBV6-6 and TRBJ2-2, with 9 bases identical to TRBD1. The CDR3 covers 14 residues. The V segment lost 2 bases and the J segment 7 bases; nucleotides outside the gene matches: 2. The germline V gene has CDR1 MNHNY and CDR2 SVGAGI (reference sequence). CDR3 nucleotide sequence: TGTGCCAGCAGTTACGGGACAGGGTTCGGGGAGCTGTTTTTT. This codes for CASSYGTGFGELFF.

This chain connects TRBV5-1 to TRBJ2-7; D perhaps matches TRBD2 (7 bases). CDR3 length: 13 residues. The ends were cut back, 2 bases at V and 4 bases at J, with 10 bases in the middle. Germline V lookup: CDR1 SGHRS, CDR2 YFSETQ. The chain's CDR3 is CASSLKGGYEQYF. The CDR3 DNA reads as TGCGCCAGCAGCTTAAAGGGGGGGTACGAGCAGTACTTC.

J is TRBJ2-7 and V is TRBV18, with D perhaps TRBD2 (6 bases). The DNA end favors TRBJ2-1, so the J call may be wrong. This CDR3 has 17 amino acids. From germline, CDR1 is KGHSH and CDR2 LQKENI. The CDR3 DNA is TGTGCCAGCTCACCGCCCACCCGGGACTCAGACCTGGATGAGCAGTTCTTC. Translating it yields CASSPPTRDSDLDEQFF.

V gene TRBV13 combines with J gene TRBJ2-6; D is perhaps TRBD2 (5 bases). V was trimmed by 8 bases and J by 0 bases, leaving 17 bases between them. Per the germline V gene, CDR1 is PRHDT and CDR2 is FYEKMQ (reference sequence). The CDR3 length is 17 residues. The DNA of the CDR3 is TGTGCCAGCCGCGGGCCGACTGTTCCCTCTGGGGCCAACGTCCTGACTTTC. As protein: CASRGPTVPSGANVLTF.

The CDR3 DNA sequence: TGTGCCAGCAGCCCGGGGGGTTTATCGGCTCAGCCCCAGCATTTT. This translates into CASSPGGLSAQPQHF. The V and J genes are TRBV4-2 and TRBJ1-5, with a possible D match to TRBD1 (5 bases). The ends were cut back, 4 bases at V and 6 bases at J, with 16 bases in the middle. This CDR3 has 15 residues. CDR1 and CDR2 from the germline V gene are LGHNA and YNFKEQ.

The rearrangement joins TRBV28 to TRBJ1-4; possibly TRBD1 for D (5 bases). Trimming removed 2 bases from V and 8 bases from J, with 12 bases in between. The CDR3 totals 14 residues. CDR1 is MDHEN, CDR2 SYDVKM, per germline. CDR3 bases: TGTGCCAGCAGTTTAGAGGGGTATGGGGAAAAACTGTTTTTT. Translating gives CASSLEGYGEKLFF.

J is TRBJ2-3 and V is TRBV7-3, with D perhaps TRBD1 (5 bases). V lost 5 bases and J 1 base, leaving 10 bases between the germline ends. CDR3 length: 14 residues. The germline gives CDR1 SGHTA, CDR2 FQGTGA. CDR3 in amino acids: CASSLLGGTDTQYF. The CDR3 DNA sequence: TGTGCCAGCAGCCTTCTAGGGGGCACAGATACGCAGTATTTT. The variable domain in full, with the rest retrieved from reference TRBV7-3 and TRBJ2-3, is GAGVSQTPSNKVTEKGKYVELRCDPISGHTALYWYRQSLGQGPEFLIYFQGTGAADDSGLPNDRFFAVRPEGSVSTLKIQRTERGDSAVYLCASSLLGGTDTQYFGPGTRLTVL.

The CDR3 bases are TGTGCCAGTAGTATTGGCCCAGGAGCGGGAGGTCGGGATGAGCAGTTCTTC. This translates into CASSIGPGAGGRDEQFF. The V call is TRBV19, the J call TRBJ2-1; 9 nucleotides line up with TRBD2. The germline gives CDR1 LNHDA, CDR2 SQIVND (reference sequence). CDR3 size: 17 residues. With V trimmed by 3 bases and J by 8 bases, 14 bases remained unmatched.

The CDR3 nucleotides read TGTGCCTGGAGTCAAGGGACGGTAGACGAGCAGTACTTC. This encodes CAWSQGTVDEQYF. This chain joins TRBV30 and TRBJ2-7; either TRBD1 or TRBD2 may fit D (5 bases each). This CDR3 spans 13 amino acids. The V gene lost 2 bases and the J gene lost 5 bases, with 13 bases spanning the gap. Germline loops: CDR1 GTSNPN, CDR2 SVGIG (reference sequence).

The chain uses TRBV7-6 and TRBJ2-2; maybe TRBD1 (5 bases). CDR3 length equals 18 residues. The germline gives CDR1 SGHVS, CDR2 FNYEAQ. V was trimmed by 4 bases and J by 7 bases, leaving 25 bases between them. The CDR3: CASSSLHTGPQDIGELFF. CDR3 sequence (DNA): TGTGCCAGCAGCTCCCTCCACACAGGACCTCAGGATATCGGGGAGCTGTTTTTT. Full variable domain (missing parts from reference TRBV7-6 and TRBJ2-2): GAGVSQSPRYKVTKRGQDVALRCDPISGHVSLYWYRQALGQGPEFLTYFNYEAQQDKSGLPNDRFSAERPEGSISTLTIQRTEQRDSAMYRCASSSLHTGPQDIGELFFGEGSRLTVL.

The rearrangement links TRBV28 to TRBJ2-7; the match to TRBD1 covers 10 bases. Germline V CDR1 and CDR2: MDHEN, SYDVKM. CDR3 length equals 14 residues. The junction had 4 bases not matched to a gene; V was cut back by 4 bases and J by 4 bases. CDR3 in DNA: TGTGCCAGCAGTTCCGGGACAGGGGCTTACGAGCAGTACTTC. It specifies CASSSGTGAYEQYF.

The rearrangement uses TRBV5-4 and TRBJ2-7; 13 nucleotides line up with TRBD2. Germline V gene data show CDR1 as SGHNT and CDR2 as YYREEE (reference sequence). The V and J ends lost 4 bases and 9 bases, in that order; junction bases with no gene match: 10. CDR3 length: 15 amino acids. In nucleotides, the CDR3 is TGTGCCAGCAGCACAGGGACTAGCGGGGCCCTGACGCAGTACTTC. Translating it yields CASSTGTSGALTQYF.

There are a few counts of this clone. This chain links TRBV7-5 with TRBJ2-5; TRBD1, the table's D call, was not compared with the DNA. TRBV7-5 is assigned pseudogene status. The CDR3 length is 15 residues. The CDR3 DNA sequence: TGTGCCAGAAGCGGGTTAGGGACAGGGGAAGAGACCCAGTACTTC. Protein sequence: CARSGLGTGEETQYF.

The chain joins TRBV30 to TRBJ1-3; 7 bases match TRBD1. Per germline, CDR1 GTSNPN and CDR2 SVGIG (reference sequence). V lost 5 bases and J lost 0; bases outside the gene matches: 4. The CDR3 is made up of 14 amino acids. The CDR3 sequence is CAWEGQFSGNTIYF. CDR3 DNA: TGTGCCTGGGAGGGACAGTTCTCTGGAAACACCATATATTTT.

The rearrangement links TRBV7-9 to TRBJ2-3, with D hard to call. The CDR3 is made up of 14 amino acids. Trimming removed 5 bases at V and 0 bases at J, with 9 bases between. From germline, CDR1 is SEHNR and CDR2 FQNEAQ (reference sequence). DNA of the CDR3: TGTGCCAGCAGCCAGACACTCAGCACAGATACGCAGTATTTT. This encodes CASSQTLSTDTQYF. The whole variable domain, remainder taken from reference TRBV7-9 and TRBJ2-3, is DTGVSQNPRHKITKRGQNVTFRCDPISEHNRLYWYRQTLGQGPEFLTYFQNEAQLEKSRLLSDRFSAERPKGSFSTLEIQRTEQGDSAMYLCASSQTLSTDTQYFGPGTRLTVL.

The chain joins TRBV11-1 to TRBJ1-4, with TRBD1 as a possible D gene (6 bases). V was shortened by 2 bases and J by 4 bases, with 17 bases between the two germline ends. Germline loops: CDR1 SGHAT, CDR2 FQDESV (reference sequence). The CDR3 contains 17 residues. The CDR3, as DNA: TGTGCCAGCAGCTTATGGTCGGGGGGCGTAGGTAATGAAAAACTGTTTTTT. This codes for CASSLWSGGVGNEKLFF.

This clone was seen more than once but under ten times. The chain employs TRBV18 and TRBJ2-3, with TRBD1 identical over 8 bases. J lost 4 bases, V lost 3 bases, and 6 bases had no gene match. The germline CDR1 and CDR2 sequences are KGHSH and LQKENI. CDR3 length: 15 amino acids. DNA of the CDR3: TGTGCCAGCTCACCCCCGGACAGGGACCCAGATACGCAGTATTTT. Protein product: CASSPPDRDPDTQYF. The full variable domain, rest sourced from reference TRBV18 and TRBJ2-3, is NAGVMQNPRHLVRRRGQEARLRCSPMKGHSHVYWYRQLPEEGLKFMVYLQKENIIDESGMPKERFSAEFPKEGPSILRIQQVVRGDSAAYFCASSPPDRDPDTQYFGPGTRLTVL.

This clone has only one observation. This CDR3 reads CASSFGGSRESYF. CDR3 coding DNA: TGTGCCAGCAGTTTCGGGGGGAGTAGGGAATCGTATTTT. The genes are TRBV27 and TRBJ2-3, with TRBD2 matching 7 bases. This CDR3 region has 13 residues. The germline V gene encodes CDR1 MNHEY and CDR2 SMNVEV (reference sequence). Unmatched junction bases numbered 11, after V lost 3 bases and J lost 14 bases.

The J gene is TRBJ1-5, the V gene TRBV11-2; D remains unclear. Germline CDR1 is SGHAT and CDR2 is FQNNGV. Trimming took off 4 bases at V and 5 bases at J, with 9 bases between the two ends. This CDR3 comprises 13 residues. CDR3 protein: CASSSVWDQPQHF. In DNA form, the CDR3 reads TGTGCCAGCAGCTCGGTCTGGGATCAGCCCCAGCATTTT.

The CDR3 loop reads CASSLGRDSYNEQFF. As DNA, the CDR3 is TGCGCCAGCAGCTTGGGGCGGGACAGCTACAATGAGCAGTTCTTC. The chain links TRBV5-1 to TRBJ2-1, with D possibly TRBD1 on 7 matching bases. The CDR3 is 15 amino acids. Germline V lookup: CDR1 SGHRS, CDR2 YFSETQ. The germline V and J ends were trimmed by 0 bases and 3 bases, with 10 bases remaining between them.